The present TCR beta chain was sequenced within a study of monozygotic twins with inflammatory bowel disease. Study conclusions and caveats: Healthy co-twins showed greater TCRbeta diversity (inverse Simpson) than IBD patients. Especially with disease activity, IBD patients had fewer clonotypes in common with others than healthy twins did.

In regard to this clonotype: What it binds is not known.

CDR1 is ENHRY and CDR2 is SYGVKD in the germline V gene. CDR3 length: 13 residues. With the 5' RACE reads reprocessed, TCRdb shows one record per CDR3 protein and no DNA. The sample has about 160,000 distinct CDR3 sequences. The clonotype originates from a human donor with ulcerative colitis or Crohn's disease, or a healthy co-twin of an affected twin (not recorded which). Specimen: blood. V gene TRBV10-3 combines with J gene TRBJ1-6; TCRdb proposes TRBD1, but this gene call is untestable without DNA. CDR3 residues: CATKRTGDSPLHF.